Presented here are 14 T cell receptor beta chains from one specimen sequenced in a study of blood T cell repertoires in COVID-19. Data came from immunoSEQ multiplex PCR; TCRdb stores just in-frame clones and leaves some out. The sample carries some 150,000 clones, approximately 78% recorded once. Sequencing was performed on peripheral blood. The receptors stem from a woman of 80 years or more with acute or convalescent COVID-19.

This chain joins TRBV28 and TRBJ1-2; D perhaps matches TRBD1 (5 bases). Germline lookup yields CDR1 MDHEN and CDR2 SYDVKM. The V end lost 1 base, the J end lost 6 bases, and 21 bases lay between the germline ends. This CDR3 has 17 residues. CDR3 nucleotide sequence: TGTGCCAGCAGTTTATACGGGACTTCTCTAAAGCAGGATGGCTACACCTTC. This codes for CASSLYGTSLKQDGYTF.

The chain couples TRBV18 to TRBJ2-7; 8 bases align to TRBD1. The CDR3 runs to 16 residues. Per germline, CDR1 KGHSH and CDR2 LQKENI. V dropped 5 bases and J dropped 5; count of bases not matched to a gene: 14. The CDR3 loop is CASSEGGTGGFDEQYF. As DNA, the CDR3 is TGTGCCAGCTCAGAAGGGGGTACAGGGGGTTTCGACGAGCAGTACTTC.

V is TRBV19 and J is TRBJ1-5; weak D call: TRBD1 (6 bases). Germline lookup yields CDR1 LNHDA and CDR2 SQIVND (reference sequence). V lost 0 bases and J lost 7, with 10 bases in between. This CDR3 comprises 14 residues. CDR3 sequence reads: CASSIEFGQQPQHF. The CDR3 coding sequence is TGTGCCAGTAGTATAGAATTCGGACAGCAGCCCCAGCATTTT. Drawing the rest from reference TRBV19 and TRBJ1-5, the complete variable domain is DGGITQSPKYLFRKEGQNVTLSCEQNLNHDAMYWYRQDPGQGLRLIYYSQIVNDFQKGDIAEGYSVSREKKESFPLTVTSAQKNPTAFYLCASSIEFGQQPQHFGDGTRLSIL.

V and J are TRBV27 and TRBJ2-7; a possible D gene is TRBD1 (5 bases). V lost 2 bases, J lost 2 bases, and 7 bases lay in between. The V gene's germline CDR1 is MNHEY and CDR2 SMNVEV (reference sequence). The CDR3 covers 13 residues. CDR3 amino acids: CASSLAGTYEQYF. CDR3 coding DNA: TGTGCCAGCAGTTTAGCAGGGACCTACGAGCAGTACTTC.

V and J are TRBV10-3 and TRBJ2-7; tentative D call: TRBD1 (6 bases). The CDR3 totals 15 residues. Per germline, CDR1 ENHRY and CDR2 SYGVKD. V dropped 10 bases and J dropped 1 base, with 20 bases sitting between them. The CDR3 protein is CATNLNPGHSYEQYF. The CDR3 DNA sequence: TGTGCCACCAACCTAAACCCGGGACATTCCTACGAGCAGTACTTC.

This chain uses TRBV6-5 with TRBJ2-7; TRBD2 matches at 9 bases. J lost 4 bases, V lost 2 bases, and 9 bases had no gene match. Germline CDR1 and CDR2: MNHEY and SVGAGI. CDR3 length: 16 residues. DNA of the CDR3: TGTGCCAGCAGTTACGATGAGGTGGCGGGGGGGTACGAGCAGTACTTC. It codes for CASSYDEVAGGYEQYF.

The chain couples TRBV5-1 to TRBJ2-2; maybe TRBD1 (6 bases). The CDR3 totals 14 residues. V was clipped by 7 bases and J by 2 bases, with 12 bases between them. Per germline, CDR1 SGHRS and CDR2 YFSETQ. The CDR3: CASGEDRNTGELFF. The DNA of the CDR3 is TGCGCCAGCGGCGAGGACAGAAACACCGGGGAGCTGTTTTTT.

The gene calls are TRBV18 and TRBJ1-2, with D tentatively TRBD1 (6 bases). The CDR3 extends over 15 amino acids. V was trimmed by 5 bases and J by 7 bases, leaving 20 bases between them. Germline assignment: CDR1 KGHSH and CDR2 LQKENI. CDR3 residues: CASSSDLTGAGGYTF. In DNA, the CDR3 is TGTGCCAGCTCATCAGACCTGACAGGTGCGGGTGGCTACACCTTC.

In this sample, this clone turned up once. The chain has TRBV4-1 and TRBJ1-1; 11 nucleotides line up with TRBD1. CDR1 and CDR2 (germline): MGHRA, YSYEKL. The J segment lost 4 bases and the V segment lost 5 bases, leaving 9 bases of the junction unmatched. This CDR3 spans 16 amino acids. In DNA form, the CDR3 reads TGCGCCAGCAGCACTCGGACAGGGGGCGATCTCACTGAAGCTTTCTTT. Its translation: CASSTRTGGDLTEAFF.

V gene TRBV2 combines with J gene TRBJ2-2; TRBD1 aligns across 8 bases. The CDR3 runs to 16 residues. The germline V gene has CDR1 SNHLY and CDR2 FYNNEI. The J segment lost 10 bases and the V segment lost 6 bases, leaving 16 bases of the junction unmatched. CDR3 sequence: CASRSRTGPYPQELFF. Here the CDR3 DNA reads TGTGCCAGCAGGTCTCGGACAGGGCCCTATCCGCAGGAGCTGTTTTTT.

The chain recombines TRBV7-8 with TRBJ2-2, with D tentatively TRBD1 (5 bases). The CDR3 consists of 15 residues. CDR1 is SGHVS, CDR2 FQNEAQ, per germline. The V end was cut by 1 base, the J end by 1 base, with 7 bases between. The DNA for the CDR3 is TGTGCCAGCAGCTTAGTCAGGGAGAACACCGGGGAGCTGTTTTTT. Amino acids: CASSLVRENTGELFF.

The chain links TRBV19 to TRBJ1-1; 10 nucleotides agree with TRBD1. V gave up 4 bases and J gave up 5 bases; unmatched junction bases: 7. The germline CDR1 and CDR2 sequences are LNHDA and SQIVND (reference sequence). This CDR3 is built from 15 residues. CDR3 loop: CASSRRQGAPTEAFF. The CDR3 region has the DNA TGTGCCAGTAGTAGACGACAGGGGGCGCCGACTGAAGCTTTCTTT.

This clone has a single count. V gene TRBV24-1 combines with J gene TRBJ1-5; 10 bases line up with TRBD1. V gave up 4 bases and J gave up 6 bases; unmatched junction bases: 8. The CDR3 is 16 residues long. Germline V lookup: CDR1 KGHDR, CDR2 SFDVKD. DNA for the CDR3: TGTGCCACCAGTGAGGGACCGGGACAGGGGATTCAGCCCCAGCATTTT. Its translation is CATSEGPGQGIQPQHF.

V is TRBV24-1 and J is TRBJ1-1; possibly TRBD1 for D (5 bases). The CDR3 is made up of 14 amino acids. CDR1 KGHDR and CDR2 SFDVKD come from the germline V gene. V was pared by 7 bases and J by 4 bases, with 15 bases between. The CDR3 is CATRDWGEGTEAFF. In DNA form, the CDR3 reads TGTGCCACCAGGGACTGGGGGGAAGGCACTGAAGCTTTCTTT.